This T cell receptor beta chain was profiled in a study of T-cell memory formation after mild COVID-19. Overall study results and limits: Some clones that responded were present in memory (sampled pre-infection), which suggests cross-reactive memory joined.

Via MiXCR, TCRdb re-called the 5' RACE reads, giving one row per CDR3 protein. The sample lists 250,000 to 350,000 distinct CDR3 sequences; roughly a fifth were seen once. This CDR3 spans 12 amino acids. The germline V gene has CDR1 DFQATT and CDR2 SNEGSKA (reference sequence). V dropped 3 bases and J dropped 4 bases, with 8 bases sitting between them. The sample holds many counts of this clonotype. The antigen is undetermined. Sequencing was carried out using PBMCs or a T cell subset sorted from them (not recorded which). The sequence was collected from a man aged 18 to 35 who had mild COVID-19 (a few samples of this study predate the infection). Cell type and time point are not known. V is TRBV20-1 and J is TRBJ2-3, with D uncertain. CDR3 DNA sequence: TGCAGTGCTAGTCCCCTAGCAGATACGCAGTATTTT. This codes for CSASPLADTQYF.